This T cell receptor beta chain was recovered during a study of blood T cell repertoires in COVID-19. Study at large: The United States, Italy and Spain supplied acute and convalescent COVID-19 samples. T cells, B-cell-depleted T cells, or PBMCs provided the cDNA or gDNA that served as material.

The CDR3 spans 16 residues. Trimming took 0 bases from V and 3 from J, leaving 11 bases between them. Germline V gives CDR1 MNHNS, CDR2 SASEGT. Authors' methods: The assay estimated nucleated cells by amplifying reference gene primers. Repertoires were generated with immunoSEQ multiplex PCR, while TCRdb's copy carries only in-frame clones and drops some. That table is the source of V, J and clone size, and D and trimming were worked out from the DNA. The table includes roughly 250,000 clones, approximately 86% detected once. V usage is TRBV6-1 and J usage is TRBJ1-4, with a tentative D call TRBD1 (5 bases). The sequence was obtained from a woman in her thirties with acute or convalescent COVID-19. The sample consisted of peripheral blood. The CDR3 DNA reads TGTGCCAGCAGTGAAGCCTCGGGGGTCGCTAATGAAAAACTGTTTTTT. This encodes CASSEASGVANEKLFF.